This T cell receptor (beta chain) derives from a study of CD4 T cells in relation to SARS-CoV-2 and coronaviruses. Points from the study as a whole: The cross-reactivity analysis covered only spike protein, not other viral proteins.

Worth noting for this clone: What it binds is not known.

Germline V gene sequence: CDR1 MDHEN, CDR2 SYDVKM. V lost 4 bases to trimming and J lost 3 bases; unmatched junction nucleotides: 6. The CDR3 spans 14 residues. Unexposed donor CD4+ T cells date from 2011-2018, before the COVID-19 pandemic. Profiling relied on immunoSEQ multiplex PCR, and the TCRdb table lists in-frame clones only, not all of them. The table includes around 62,000 clones, about 95% detected once. The chain carries TRBV28 and TRBJ2-7; TRBD1 aligns across 7 bases. Material for sequencing was naive CD4+ T cells from PBMCs. Documented subset: naive CD4+ T cells isolated by negative enrichment. This clonotype originated in a human donor in good health. CDR3 region: CASSSPGQNYEQYF. In DNA form, the CDR3 reads TGTGCCAGCAGTTCACCGGGACAGAACTACGAGCAGTACTTC.